A single sample gave rise to the 7 T cell receptor beta chains below, sequenced in a study of T cell responses to AZD1222 COVID-19 vaccine. Using immunoSEQ multiplex PCR, the repertoire was profiled, and TCRdb retains in-frame clones only, with some absent. The table lists some 150,000 clones, about 92% of them singletons. The sequences come from peripheral blood, collected on day 0 of AZD1222 vaccination. All receptors come from an adult in good health.

The chain couples TRBV12-5 to TRBJ2-5; D may be TRBD2 (6 bases). There are 17 residues in the CDR3. V lost 1 base and J lost 6, with 21 bases in between. Germline values: CDR1 LGHNT, CDR2 FRNRAP. DNA of the CDR3: TGTGCTAGTGGTTTGGACCGCGGGACGACTGGGCAAAAGACCCAGTACTTC. Encoded protein: CASGLDRGTTGQKTQYF. The full variable domain, completed using reference TRBV12-5 and TRBJ2-5, is DARVTQTPRHKVTEMGQEVTMRCQPILGHNTVFWYRQTMMQGLELLAYFRNRAPLDDSGMPKDRFSAEMPDATLATLKIQPSEPRDSAVYFCASGLDRGTTGQKTQYFGPGTRLLVL.

This clone was detected only once. V usage is TRBV23-1 and J usage is TRBJ2-7; D not resolved. TRBV23-1 is classed as an ORF, of uncertain function. CDR3 length: 13 amino acids. Trimming shortened V by 2 bases and J by 0 bases, and 5 bases separated the two germline ends. The CDR3 region is CASSQEASYEQYF. The CDR3 bases are TGCGCCAGCAGTCAAGAGGCCTCCTACGAGCAGTACTTC.

The J gene is TRBJ1-1, the V gene TRBV18; D might be TRBD1 (5 bases). Germline V CDR1 and CDR2: KGHSH, LQKENI. The CDR3 runs 15 residues. Trimming took off 5 bases at V and 1 base at J, with 14 bases between the two ends. CDR3 sequence: CASSSVGRGNTEAFF. In DNA, the CDR3 is TGTGCCAGCTCATCGGTTGGGAGGGGGAACACTGAAGCTTTCTTT.

The chain couples TRBV2 to TRBJ2-2, with D perhaps TRBD2 (7 bases). CDR3 size: 14 residues. CDR1 and CDR2 (germline): SNHLY, FYNNEI. V dropped 3 bases and J dropped 7 bases, with 12 bases sitting between them. CDR3 sequence: CASSEQGRGGELFF. The CDR3 DNA reads TGTGCCAGCAGTGAGCAGGGGAGGGGCGGGGAGCTGTTTTTT. The full variable domain, rest sourced from reference TRBV2 and TRBJ2-2, is EPEVTQTPSHQVTQMGQEVILRCVPISNHLYFYWYRQILGQKVEFLVSFYNNEISEKSEIFDDQFSVERPDGSNFTLKIRSTKLEDSAMYFCASSEQGRGGELFFGEGSRLTVL.

This chain uses TRBV9 with TRBJ1-2, with TRBD1 as a possible D gene (5 bases). The CDR3 is 13 residues long. Trimming took 0 bases from V and 8 from J, leaving 11 bases between them. Germline lookup yields CDR1 SGDLS and CDR2 YYNGEE. The CDR3 DNA sequence: TGTGCCAGCAGCGTAGCTACCGGGGCGGGCTACACCTTC. Encoded protein: CASSVATGAGYTF.

The chain uses TRBV9 and TRBJ2-2, with D hard to call. The CDR3 contains 15 residues. Per germline, CDR1 SGDLS and CDR2 YYNGEE. V lost 0 bases and J 1 base, leaving 7 bases between the germline ends. Here the CDR3 reads CASSVERKNTGELFF. The CDR3 DNA follows: TGTGCCAGCAGCGTAGAGAGGAAGAACACCGGGGAGCTGTTTTTT. Drawing the rest from reference TRBV9 and TRBJ2-2, the complete variable domain is DSGVTQTPKHLITATGQRVTLRCSPRSGDLSVYWYQQSLDQGLQFLIQYYNGEERAKGNILERFSAQQFPDLHSELNLSSLELGDSALYFCASSVERKNTGELFFGEGSRLTVL.

This chain uses TRBV12-5 with TRBJ2-5; 7 bases line up with TRBD2. V lost 7 bases and J lost 2; bases outside the gene matches: 7. Germline-derived CDR1 and CDR2 are LGHNT and FRNRAP. There are 14 residues in the CDR3. Here the CDR3 DNA reads TGTGCTAGTGCATCGCGGGAGTGGCAAGAGACCCAGTACTTC. Its protein product is CASASREWQETQYF.